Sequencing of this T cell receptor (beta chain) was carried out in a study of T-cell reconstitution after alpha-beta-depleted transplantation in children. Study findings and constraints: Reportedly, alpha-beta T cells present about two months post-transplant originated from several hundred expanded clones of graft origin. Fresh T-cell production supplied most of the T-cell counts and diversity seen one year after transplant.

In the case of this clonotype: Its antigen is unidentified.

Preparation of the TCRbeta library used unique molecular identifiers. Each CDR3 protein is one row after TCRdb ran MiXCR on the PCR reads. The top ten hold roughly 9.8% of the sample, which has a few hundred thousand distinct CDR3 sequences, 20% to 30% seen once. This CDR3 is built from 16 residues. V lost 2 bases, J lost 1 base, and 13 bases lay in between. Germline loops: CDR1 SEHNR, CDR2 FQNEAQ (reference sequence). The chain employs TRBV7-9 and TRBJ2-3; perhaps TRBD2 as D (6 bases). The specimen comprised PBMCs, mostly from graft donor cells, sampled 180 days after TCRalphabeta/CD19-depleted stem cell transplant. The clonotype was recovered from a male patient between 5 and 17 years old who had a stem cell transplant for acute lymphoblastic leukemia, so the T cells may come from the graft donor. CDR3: CASSLPRDWGTDTQYF. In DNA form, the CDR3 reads TGTGCCAGCAGCTTACCCAGGGACTGGGGCACAGATACGCAGTATTTT.